The next 5 T cell receptor beta chains were all read from a single sample in a study of blood T cell repertoires in COVID-19. Using immunoSEQ multiplex PCR, the repertoire was profiled, and TCRdb retains in-frame clones only, with some absent. Altogether roughly 110,000 clones are present, 70% to 90% being singletons, with the ten largest covering over 1.2%. The sequenced sample consisted of peripheral blood. Receptors originate from a man between 35 and 55 years old with acute or convalescent COVID-19.

CDR3 sequence reads: CASSAQRGGWETQYF. The CDR3, as DNA: TGTGCCAGCAGCGCCCAAAGGGGGGGATGGGAGACCCAGTACTTC. The chain uses TRBV7-3 and TRBJ2-5; perhaps TRBD2 as D (7 bases). The germline CDR1 and CDR2 sequences are SGHTA and FQGTGA. This CDR3 comprises 15 residues. Deletions cut 5 bases from V and 5 bases from J, with 18 bases between.

This chain links TRBV15 with TRBJ2-7; 11 bases line up with TRBD1. V lost 6 bases and J lost 7; bases outside the gene matches: 14. CDR1 is LNHNV, CDR2 YYDKDF, per germline (reference sequence). This CDR3 has 16 amino acids. The CDR3 DNA follows: TGTGCCACCAGGCCTACTCCCGGACAGGGGGCGGGAGAGCAGTACTTC. This translates into CATRPTPGQGAGEQYF.

This chain joins TRBV5-6 and TRBJ1-3; TRBD1 might be the D (6 bases). V was clipped by 1 base and J by 1 base, with 9 bases between them. CDR3 length: 15 amino acids. Germline V gene data show CDR1 as SGHDT and CDR2 as YYEEEE. The CDR3 region has the DNA TGTGCCAGCAGCTTGAAGCAGGGGTCTGGAAACACCATATATTTT. Amino acid sequence: CASSLKQGSGNTIYF.

This rearrangement joins TRBV7-9 to TRBJ2-1; a possible D gene is TRBD2 (6 bases). Trimming took off 7 bases at V and 4 bases at J, with 11 bases between the two ends. This CDR3 comprises 13 residues. Per germline, CDR1 SEHNR and CDR2 FQNEAQ (reference sequence). CDR3 region: CASMRGSYNEQFF. Written as DNA, the CDR3 is TGTGCCAGCATGCGGGGTTCGTACAATGAGCAGTTCTTC.

V usage is TRBV5-1 and J usage is TRBJ1-5, with D perhaps TRBD1 (5 bases). Germline CDR1 is SGHRS and CDR2 is YFSETQ. CDR3 size: 16 residues. Trimming cost V 0 bases and J 1 base, with 11 bases left between them. As DNA, the CDR3 is TGCGCCAGCAGCTTGGGTGGGGCAGGGAGCAATCAGCCCCAGCATTTT. Its translation: CASSLGGAGSNQPQHF.